There are a few counts of the clone carrying this TCR beta chain. What it binds is not known. This record belongs to a study of T cell repertoires in cytomegalovirus infection. Notes on the study in general: HLA-C-restricted CMV-specific TCR beta clonotypes were dominant in the ex vivo response.

From the reads, TCRdb called clonotypes with MiXCR, one entry per CDR3 protein. The table records 640,000 or so distinct CDR3 sequences, about 30% of them present only once. Germline CDR1 reads SEHNR; CDR2 reads FQNEAQ (reference sequence). The length of the CDR3 is 13 residues. The trim removed 5 bases at V and 5 bases at J, leaving 4 bases unmatched. This chain uses TRBV7-9 with TRBJ2-3; 7 bases align to TRBD1. The source material was cultured PBMCs, sampled from culture after CMV antigen stimulation. The clonotype was recovered from a human donor in good health (CMV status not recorded). Some clones in this sample may be carry-over from other donors' samples. The CDR3 sequence is CASSLNRGDTQYF. The CDR3 DNA is TGTGCCAGCAGCCTCAACAGGGGAGATACGCAGTATTTT.